The clone carrying this T cell receptor (beta chain) was detected ten times or more. No antigen is known for it. These data come from a study of neurological immune-mediated disorders. Regarding the study as a whole: Across subjects, expanded clones had no CDR3 amino acid sequences in common, pointing to private repertoires in all groups. The highest TCR clonal expansion occurred in HTLV-1-associated myelopathy; multiple sclerosis fell below healthy controls.

Regarding time point: longitudinal time-point 1 (baseline). For the unsorted libraries, 2 million PBMCs stored at -80 C served as input. As for the cDNA, it was generated by 5'RACE with 10-nucleotide random UMIs. TCRdb fed the 5' RACE reads into MiXCR, producing one record per CDR3 protein. There are tens of thousands of distinct CDR3 sequences in the sample; roughly an eighth occur only once, and about 4.5% lies in the top ten. The V gene lost 0 bases and the J gene lost 0 bases, with 13 bases spanning the gap. The CDR3 is 17 residues long. Germline lookup yields CDR1 LNHNV and CDR2 YYDKDF (reference sequence).

The chain combines TRBV15 with TRBJ2-3; D call uncertain. The receptor's source is a female donor with HTLV-1-associated myelopathy (HAM/TSP). Sequenced material: PBMCs. The CDR3 DNA reads as TGTGCCACCAGCAGAGATCTCGCAGGACGCAGCACAGATACGCAGTATTTT. Protein: CATSRDLAGRSTDTQYF.